The rows below give T cell receptor beta chains drawn from one sample of a study of shared clonotypes between healthy human individuals. Sequencing used immunoSEQ multiplex PCR; TCRdb keeps in-frame clones, though not all of them. Of about a million clones in the sample, approximately 76% were seen once. The sequenced sample consisted of memory CD4+ T cells sorted from blood. All receptors derive from a man aged 18-30 years in good health. Both conserved end residues are part of each CDR3.

V gene: TRBV5-1; CDR3 protein: CASSFSHSNTGELFF
V gene: TRBV7-3; CDR3 protein: CASSLVGVSTDTQYF
V gene: TRBV9; CDR3 protein: CASSTSSSGAYNEQFF
V gene: TRBV5-6; CDR3 protein: CASRRRRSERGYGYTF
V gene: TRBV7-8; CDR3 protein: CASSLSGLAGGGPQYF
V gene: TRBV19; CDR3 protein: CASITQGSDTEAFF
V gene: TRBV2; CDR3 protein: CASSREYGYTF
V gene: TRBV7-9; CDR3 protein: CASSLGGSGRDTQYF
V gene: TRBV19; CDR3 protein: CASSTDGGNSPLHF
V gene: TRBV29-1; CDR3 protein: CSVSPWDVGSTEAFF
V gene: TRBV18; CDR3 protein: CASSPTGFYGDPEAFF
V gene: TRBV2; CDR3 protein: CASSQTGETQYF
V gene: TRBV18; CDR3 protein: CASSPPMGVDGYTF
V gene: TRBV5-1; CDR3 protein: CASSLFTGGDYGYTF
V gene: TRBV30; CDR3 protein: CAWRAGRAEQYF
V gene: TRBV18; CDR3 protein: CASSLRTGIPSKSGNTIYF
V gene: TRBV20-1; CDR3 protein: CSASRDTEAFF
V gene: TRBV4-1; CDR3 protein: CASSQDPNRIPIVTHSYNEQFF
V gene: TRBV4-1; CDR3 protein: CASSQEGGTGAYEQYF
V gene: TRBV11-2; CDR3 protein: CASSPRRLVTYEQYF
V gene: TRBV7-3; CDR3 protein: CASSPGLAGGRNEQFF
V gene: TRBV30; CDR3 protein: CAWSVDYEQYF
V gene: TRBV5-4; CDR3 protein: CASSLAGGNEQFF
V gene: TRBV4-2; CDR3 protein: CASSPLAGGPRETQYF
V gene: TRBV4-3; CDR3 protein: CASSLDRGPYEQYF
V gene: TRBV7-9; CDR3 protein: CASSLSRLQETQYF
V gene: TRBV5-6; CDR3 protein: CASSSRQGGITYEQYF
V gene: TRBV6-5; CDR3 protein: CASSPDILTYNEQFF
V gene: TRBV6-5; CDR3 protein: CASSSPRTGNYGYTF
V gene: TRBV2; CDR3 protein: CASRYQVGTDTQYF
V gene: TRBV19; CDR3 protein: CASSIGQQIAKNIQYF
V gene: TRBV11-3; CDR3 protein: CASSLLMWSGELFF
V gene: TRBV27; CDR3 protein: CASSKLAGWYNEQFF
V gene: TRBV7-2; CDR3 protein: CASMRRGTDTQYF
V gene: TRBV6-5; CDR3 protein: CASRVLRRDTDTQYF
V gene: TRBV19; CDR3 protein: CALETRNTGELFF
V gene: TRBV7-2; CDR3 protein: CASSPHLRAQGEQYF
V gene: TRBV7-9; CDR3 protein: CASSGQERAGSLNSPLHF
V gene: TRBV11-2; CDR3 protein: CASSSGTGWFNEQFF
V gene: TRBV28; CDR3 protein: CASTPVGPNSPLHF
V gene: TRBV7-2; CDR3 protein: CASSTRPPGLVRETQYF
V gene: TRBV5-1; CDR3 protein: CASSLWGAWGTEAFF
V gene: TRBV18; CDR3 protein: CASSPAGQGSGGYTF
V gene: TRBV7-8; CDR3 protein: CASSPRDYNEQFF
V gene: TRBV9; CDR3 protein: CASSVGGGNEQYF
V gene: TRBV5-1; CDR3 protein: CASSLADSYSSYEQYF
V gene: TRBV4-3; CDR3 protein: CASSQGLGTSGLADTQYF
V gene: TRBV5-6; CDR3 protein: CASSFRKTSGTDTQYF
V gene: TRBV28; CDR3 protein: CASSPFSTRAVFEKLFF
V gene: TRBV15; CDR3 protein: CATSRGVGEQFF
V gene: TRBV4-2; CDR3 protein: CASSLTRESNQPQHF
V gene: TRBV5-1; CDR3 protein: CASSPTASGGANNEQFF
V gene: TRBV6-1; CDR3 protein: CATQGPYNEQFF
V gene: TRBV11-2; CDR3 protein: CASSLDSAGLRTDTQYF
V gene: TRBV9; CDR3 protein: CASSAGQGAQFF
V gene: TRBV27; CDR3 protein: CATSRGTQPQHF
V gene: TRBV27; CDR3 protein: CASKRLGLGTGELFF